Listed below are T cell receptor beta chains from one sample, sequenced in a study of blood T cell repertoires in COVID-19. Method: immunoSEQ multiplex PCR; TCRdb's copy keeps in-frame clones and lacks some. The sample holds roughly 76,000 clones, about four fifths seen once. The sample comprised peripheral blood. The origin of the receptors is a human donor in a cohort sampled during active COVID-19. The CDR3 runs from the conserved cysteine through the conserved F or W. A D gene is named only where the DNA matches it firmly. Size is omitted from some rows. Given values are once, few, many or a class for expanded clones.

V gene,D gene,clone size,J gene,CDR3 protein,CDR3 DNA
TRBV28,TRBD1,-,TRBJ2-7,CASSYVTTGSTYEQYF,TGTGCCAGCAGTTACGTGACGACAGGGTCAACCTACGAGCAGTACTTC
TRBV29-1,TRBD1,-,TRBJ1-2,CSVDGGQVIDYGYTF,TGCAGCGTTGATGGGGGACAGGTTATAGACTATGGCTACACCTTC
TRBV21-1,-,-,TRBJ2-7,CASSGGTSYAGEQYF,TGTGCCAGCAGCGGGGGGACTAGCTATGCAGGGGAGCAGTACTTC
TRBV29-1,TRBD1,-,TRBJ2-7,CSVGGTGAHEQYF,TGCAGCGTTGGAGGGACAGGGGCCCACGAGCAGTACTTC
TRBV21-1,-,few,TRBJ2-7,CASEPLGHRGREQYF,TGTGCCAGCGAACCTTTAGGCCACAGGGGGCGAGAGCAGTACTTC
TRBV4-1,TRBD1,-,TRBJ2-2,CASSQLPGQGTGELFF,TGCGCCAGCAGCCAACTTCCGGGACAGGGAACCGGGGAGCTGTTTTTT
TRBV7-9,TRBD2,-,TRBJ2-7,CAGGTSGRGYEQYF,TGTGCCGGGGGGACTAGCGGGAGAGGATACGAGCAGTACTTC
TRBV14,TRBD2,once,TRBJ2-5,CASSQRLLAGGPGETQYF,TGTGCCAGCAGCCAACGGTTACTAGCGGGAGGGCCGGGAGAGACCCAGTACTTC
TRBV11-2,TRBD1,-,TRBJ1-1,CASSRPGQGASVTEAFF,TGTGCCAGCAGCCGACCGGGACAGGGGGCTTCGGTCACTGAAGCTTTCTTT
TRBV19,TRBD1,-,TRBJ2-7,CASSPALGTGSSYEQYF,TGTGCCAGTAGCCCTGCCCTCGGGACAGGGAGCTCCTACGAGCAGTACTTC
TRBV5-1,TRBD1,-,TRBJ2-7,CASSPEKDRIYEQYF,TGCGCCAGCAGCCCGGAGAAGGACAGGATCTACGAGCAGTACTTC
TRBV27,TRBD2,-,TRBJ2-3,CASSRSGRAELGTDTQYF,TGTGCCAGCAGCCGAAGCGGGAGGGCCGAGTTGGGCACAGATACGCAGTATTTT
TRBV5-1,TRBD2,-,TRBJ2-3,CASSLPRESADTQYF,TGCGCCAGCAGCTTGCCGCGGGAGTCCGCAGATACGCAGTATTTT
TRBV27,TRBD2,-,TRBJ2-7,CASSWTGTSTYEQYF,TGTGCCAGCAGTTGGACCGGGACTAGTACCTACGAGCAGTACTTC
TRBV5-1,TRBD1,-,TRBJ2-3,CASSGQGPDTQYF,TGCGCCAGCAGCGGACAGGGTCCAGATACGCAGTATTTT
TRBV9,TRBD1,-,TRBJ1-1,CASSVVGGFTEAFF,TGTGCCAGCAGCGTAGTAGGGGGCTTCACTGAAGCTTTCTTT
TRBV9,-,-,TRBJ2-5,CASSVGGPTAMGQYF,TGTGCCAGCAGCGTCGGCGGACCGACAGCCATGGGCCAGTACTTC
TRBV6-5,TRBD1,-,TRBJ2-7,CASRSEGGRSYEQYF,TGTGCCAGCAGGTCTGAAGGGGGCCGCTCCTACGAGCAGTACTTC
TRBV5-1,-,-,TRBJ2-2,CASSLAGRGGTGELFF,TGCGCCAGCAGCTTGGCCGGCAGGGGTGGTACCGGGGAGCTGTTTTTT
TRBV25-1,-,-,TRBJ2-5,CASSESTRVRETQYF,TGTGCCAGCAGTGAATCGACTAGAGTTCGAGAGACCCAGTACTTC
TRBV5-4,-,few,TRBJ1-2,CASSLQGRDGYTF,TGTGCCAGCAGCTTGCAGGGGAGGGATGGCTACACCTTC
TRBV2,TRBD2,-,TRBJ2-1,CASNLLAGYNEQFF,TGTGCCAGCAACCTTCTAGCGGGATACAATGAGCAGTTCTTC
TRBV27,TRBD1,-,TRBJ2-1,CASSWGQGGSRRQFF,TGTGCCAGCAGTTGGGGACAGGGGGGATCCCGGCGGCAGTTCTTC
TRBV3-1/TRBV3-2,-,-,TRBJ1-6,CASSQEFSGGSPLHF,TGTGCCAGCAGCCAAGAGTTCAGCGGAGGTTCACCCCTCCACTTT
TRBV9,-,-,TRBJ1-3,CASSPGLSSGNTIYF,TGTGCCAGCAGCCCAGGCCTCAGCTCTGGAAACACCATATATTTT
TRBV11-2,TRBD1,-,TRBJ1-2,CASSLGAGGDYGYTF,TGTGCCAGCAGCTTAGGGGCAGGGGGCGACTATGGCTACACCTTC
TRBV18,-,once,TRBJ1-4,CASSVSGDPEREKLFF,TGTGCCAGCTCGGTGTCGGGGGACCCCGAACGGGAAAAACTGTTTTTT
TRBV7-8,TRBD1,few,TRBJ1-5,CASSTTGSQPQHF,TGTGCCAGCAGCACGACAGGGAGTCAGCCCCAGCATTTT
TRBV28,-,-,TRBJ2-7,CASRSTRTASYEQYF,TGTGCCAGCAGATCCACCCGGACAGCCTCCTACGAGCAGTACTTC
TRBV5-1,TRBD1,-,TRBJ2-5,CASSPPTGGLETQYF,TGCGCCAGCAGCCCTCCGACAGGGGGCCTTGAGACCCAGTACTTC
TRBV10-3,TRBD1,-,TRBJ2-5,CAIIRGQTQYF,TGTGCCATCATCAGGGGGCAGACCCAGTACTTC
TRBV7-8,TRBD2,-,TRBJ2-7,CASSLAGLAGIYEQYF,TGTGCCAGCAGCTTAGCGGGGCTAGCGGGAATCTACGAGCAGTACTTC
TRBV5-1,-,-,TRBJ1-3,CASSLGTVTGNTIYF,TGCGCCAGCAGCTTGGGGACAGTCACTGGAAACACCATATATTTT
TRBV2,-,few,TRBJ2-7,CASTPGGQYEQYF,TGTGCCAGCACCCCCGGGGGGCAGTACGAGCAGTACTTC
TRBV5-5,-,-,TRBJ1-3,CASNPAVQGSSGNTIYF,TGTGCCAGCAACCCAGCTGTACAGGGAAGCTCTGGAAACACCATATATTTT
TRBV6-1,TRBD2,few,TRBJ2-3,CASSVLAGVSTDTQYF,TGTGCCAGCAGTGTGCTAGCGGGGGTGAGCACAGATACGCAGTATTTT
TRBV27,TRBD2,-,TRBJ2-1,CASSFTSSGGNEQFF,TGTGCCAGCAGTTTTACGTCTAGCGGGGGTAATGAGCAGTTCTTC
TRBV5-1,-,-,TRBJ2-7,CASKNQGMTYEQYF,TGCGCCAGCAAAAACCAGGGGATGACCTACGAGCAGTACTTC
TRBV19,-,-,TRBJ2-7,CASSLKQGTSYEQYF,TGTGCCAGTAGTCTAAAACAGGGTACCAGCTACGAGCAGTACTTC
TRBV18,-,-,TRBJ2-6,CASSPPRQDSGANVLTF,TGTGCCAGCTCACCACCGAGACAGGACTCTGGGGCCAACGTCCTGACTTTC
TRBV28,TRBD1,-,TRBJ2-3,CASKVTGGRLSPDTQYF,TGTGCCAGCAAGGTGACAGGGGGCCGACTCTCCCCAGATACGCAGTATTTT
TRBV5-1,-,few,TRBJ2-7,CASSLRQGLYEQYF,TGCGCCAGCAGCTTACGACAGGGACTTTACGAGCAGTACTTC
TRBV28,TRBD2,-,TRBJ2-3,CASSAATSGRGADTQYF,TGTGCCAGCAGTGCCGCGACTAGCGGGAGGGGGGCAGATACGCAGTATTTT
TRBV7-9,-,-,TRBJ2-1,CASSLWRGQSFGEQFF,TGTGCCAGCAGCTTATGGAGGGGACAGTCGTTCGGAGAGCAGTTCTTC
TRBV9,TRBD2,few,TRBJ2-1,CASSVDTSGRAKGGEQFF,TGTGCCAGCAGCGTAGATACTAGCGGGAGGGCCAAAGGGGGTGAGCAGTTCTTC
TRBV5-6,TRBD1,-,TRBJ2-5,CASSLSGGTTGGETQYF,TGTGCCAGCAGCTTGTCTGGGGGAACGACAGGGGGAGAGACCCAGTACTTC
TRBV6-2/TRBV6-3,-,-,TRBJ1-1,CASSPPPGRVGLNTEAFF,TGTGCCAGCAGTCCCCCCCCGGGCAGGGTGGGACTTAACACTGAAGCTTTCTTT
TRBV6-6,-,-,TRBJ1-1,CASSYSETEAFF,TGTGCCAGCAGTTACTCGGAGACTGAAGCTTTCTTT
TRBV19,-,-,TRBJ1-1,CASCTTQNTEAFF,TGTGCCAGCTGCACTACACAGAACACTGAAGCTTTCTTT
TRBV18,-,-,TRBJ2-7,CASSRVGSASYEQYF,TGTGCCAGCTCACGAGTCGGGAGTGCTTCCTACGAGCAGTACTTC
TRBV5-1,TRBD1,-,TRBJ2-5,CASSLGGQGSPSKETQYF,TGCGCCAGCAGCTTGGGCGGACAGGGAAGCCCCTCCAAAGAGACCCAGTACTTC
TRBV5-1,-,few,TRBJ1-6,CASSLGQGYNSPLHF,TGCGCCAGCAGCTTGGGCCAGGGGTATAATTCACCCCTCCACTTT
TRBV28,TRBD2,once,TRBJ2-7,CASSGAGTTDREQYF,TGTGCCAGCAGTGGAGCCGGGACTACCGATCGCGAGCAGTACTTC
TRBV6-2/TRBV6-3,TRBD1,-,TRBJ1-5,CASSYLGTGGNQPQHF,TGTGCCAGCAGTTACTTGGGGACAGGGGGCAATCAGCCCCAGCATTTT